The clone carrying this TCR beta chain has only a few counts. Antigen specificity is unknown. V was clipped by 6 bases and J by 2 bases, with 13 bases between them. Germline CDR1 and CDR2: LNHDA and SQIVND (reference sequence). The length of the CDR3 is 14 residues. The sample originates from a study of identical twins. Notes on the study in general: Excess sharing between twins was weaker in beta out-of-frame sequences. Models predicted too little out-of-frame TCR alpha sharing in monozygotic twins. Fewer insertions characterized abundant cord blood beta clonotypes, whereas memory repertoires showed none.

One entry per CDR3 protein, called by TCRdb with MiXCR from the 5' RACE reads. The data contain about 530,000 distinct CDR3 sequences, 13% to 15% of them singletons. These data were also filed under a second study, of yellow fever vaccine responses in identical twins. That report notes: Reportedly, twins showed a vaccine T cell response that looked partly convergent and partly personalized.

This chain connects TRBV19 to TRBJ1-1, with no clear D. The sample was CD4+ T cells sorted from blood. The source of this sequence is a woman aged 18-30 years in good health. CDR3 DNA sequence: TGTGCCAGTAGAATTGGAACGAAAAACACTGAAGCTTTCTTT. It translates to CASRIGTKNTEAFF.